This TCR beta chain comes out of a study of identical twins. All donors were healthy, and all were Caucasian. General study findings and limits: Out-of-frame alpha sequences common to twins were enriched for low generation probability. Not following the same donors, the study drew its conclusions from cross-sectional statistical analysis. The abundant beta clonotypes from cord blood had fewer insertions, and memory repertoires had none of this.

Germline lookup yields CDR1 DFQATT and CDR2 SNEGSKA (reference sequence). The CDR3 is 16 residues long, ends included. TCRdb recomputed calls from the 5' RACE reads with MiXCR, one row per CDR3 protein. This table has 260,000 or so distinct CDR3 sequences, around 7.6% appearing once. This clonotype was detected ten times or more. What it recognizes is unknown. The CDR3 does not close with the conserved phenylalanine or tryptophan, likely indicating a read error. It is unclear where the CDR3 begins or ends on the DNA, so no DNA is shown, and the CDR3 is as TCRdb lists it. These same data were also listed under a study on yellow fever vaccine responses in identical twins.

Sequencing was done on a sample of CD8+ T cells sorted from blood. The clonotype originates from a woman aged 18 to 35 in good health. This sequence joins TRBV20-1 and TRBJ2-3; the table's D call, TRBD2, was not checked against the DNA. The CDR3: CSAVKSSSTGSRRMTS.